The rows below give T cell receptor beta chains drawn from one sample of a study of T cells after posttransplantation cyclophosphamide. TCRdb keeps only in-frame clones here, not all; method: immunoSEQ multiplex PCR. The counts give around 28,000 clones, none of them seen only once; around 3% is held by the top ten. Sequenced sample: PBMCs. Receptor source: a woman aged 60 to 75 in good health, CMV-negative, and a related stem cell transplant donor. Each CDR3 is given with its conserved first and last residue. A D gene is named only where the DNA matches it firmly. Not all rows give a size; the values are once, few, many and, for expanded clones, a class.

many,-,TRBJ1-1,TRBV25-1,TGTGCCAGTGTGAAGGGGAACACTGAAGCTTTCTTT,CASVKGNTEAFF
many,-,TRBJ1-3,TRBV15,TGTGCCACCAGTAGAGGCCCGCAAGGGGGCTCTGGAAACACCATATATTTT,CATSRGPQGGSGNTIYF
many,TRBD1,TRBJ1-5,TRBV7-9,TGTGCCAGCAGCTTAGGGGGACAGGGGACGGGTCAGCCCCAGCATTTT,CASSLGGQGTGQPQHF
many,TRBD1,TRBJ1-2,TRBV5-1,TGCGCCAGCAGCTTGGTTGTCGGACAGGGTATCTATGGCTACACCTTC,CASSLVVGQGIYGYTF
many,-,TRBJ2-4,TRBV7-9,TGTGCCAGCAGCCCCGTGGTCACTTTAGCCAAAAACATTCAGTACTTC,CASSPVVTLAKNIQYF
many,TRBD2,TRBJ2-1,TRBV4-1,TGCGCCAGCAGCCAAGACTTGGCCGGGGGGGCTCCTGAGCAGTTCTTC,CASSQDLAGGAPEQFF
many,-,TRBJ2-6,TRBV18,TGTGCCAGCTCCGACCGGGTTTCCGGGGCCAACGTCCTGACTTTC,CASSDRVSGANVLTF
many,-,TRBJ1-1,TRBV9,TGTGCCAGCAGCGTAGCTTGGCGGGACACTGAAGCTTTCTTT,CASSVAWRDTEAFF
many,-,TRBJ1-1,TRBV19,TGTGCCAGTAGTATCCCCAGGGGCTGGACTGAAGCTTTCTTT,CASSIPRGWTEAFF
-,-,TRBJ2-3,TRBV7-6,TGTGCCAGCAGCTTGAGCGGGACAGATACGCAGTATTTT,CASSLSGTDTQYF
many,-,TRBJ1-6,TRBV18,TGTGCCAGCTCACCAAACAGGGCCGTCCTCCACTTT,CASSPNRAVLHF
many,TRBD2,TRBJ2-2,TRBV19,TGTGCCAGTAGTAGGGGACTAGCGGGAGCCTTCACCGGGGAGCTGTTTTTT,CASSRGLAGAFTGELFF
many,TRBD2,TRBJ2-1,TRBV4-3,TGCGCCAGCAGCCGCCTAGCGGGGGGTGGCAATGAGCAGTTCTTC,CASSRLAGGGNEQFF
-,TRBD1,TRBJ2-4,TRBV7-2,TGTGCCAGCAGCGCCGACAGGGGGAGAGGCATTCAGTACTTC,CASSADRGRGIQYF
-,TRBD1,TRBJ2-6,TRBV5-1,TGCGCCAGCAGCCCTGGGACAGTTCCTGGGGCCAACGTCCTGACTTTC,CASSPGTVPGANVLTF
many,-,TRBJ2-2,TRBV4-3,TGCGCCAGCAGCCAAAAGGTCCTAGGCCGGAACACCGGGGAGCTGTTTTTT,CASSQKVLGRNTGELFF
-,-,TRBJ1-2,TRBV6-5,TGTGCCAGCAGCCCCATCTCAGACAGCAACTATGGCTACACCTTC,CASSPISDSNYGYTF